The next 30 T cell receptor beta chains were all read from a single sample in a study of blood T cells in healthy people across ages. A sample-barcoded 5' primer and a J-beta primer mix were used in a second PCR of about 7 to 12 cycles. A single record per CDR3 protein comes from TCRdb applying MiXCR to the 5' RACE reads. The top ten hold around a fifth of the sample, which has some 690,000 distinct CDR3 sequences, 20% to 25% seen once. Sequenced input: blood. The receptors shown here come from a man in his 70s in good health.

The chain couples TRBV12-3 or TRBV12-4 to TRBJ1-4, with D unclear. V was shortened by 5 bases and J by 7 bases, with 11 bases between the two germline ends. The CDR3 runs to 13 residues. CDR3 nucleotides: TGTGCCAGCAGTCCTAGGGCGGGTGAAAAACTGTTTTTT. Its translation: CASSPRAGEKLFF.

This clonotype was detected a few times. The chain recombines TRBV18 with TRBJ2-7; TRBD1 or TRBD2 may be the D gene (7 bases each). The CDR3 sequence is 15 residues long. Trimming took off 1 base at V and 4 bases at J, with 14 bases between the two ends. CDR1 is KGHSH, CDR2 LQKENI, per germline. For the CDR3, the DNA is TGTGCCAGCTCACCACAGGATCAGGGGGGGTACGAGCAGTACTTC. It encodes CASSPQDQGGYEQYF.

The chain has TRBV10-3 and TRBJ2-3; D uncertain. Per the germline V gene, CDR1 is ENHRY and CDR2 is SYGVKD. The CDR3 covers 16 residues. The V gene lost 2 bases and the J gene lost 0 bases, with 12 bases spanning the gap. DNA of the CDR3: TGTGCCATCAGTGAGGGCAGGCACGGAAGCACAGATACGCAGTATTTT. This sequence encodes CAISEGRHGSTDTQYF.

The chain carries TRBV27 and TRBJ2-1, with D tentatively TRBD1 (7 bases). The CDR3 consists of 12 residues. Trimming took 4 bases from V and 10 from J, leaving 11 bases between them. The germline gives CDR1 MNHEY, CDR2 SMNVEV (reference sequence). CDR3 nucleotides: TGTGCCAGCAGTTGGAGGGGGCAGGAGCAGTTCTTC. It codes for CASSWRGQEQFF.

In its sample, this clonotype was seen a few times. The chain recombines TRBV28 with TRBJ1-1, with D unclear. Germline lookup yields CDR1 MDHEN and CDR2 SYDVKM. CDR3 length: 12 amino acids. V was shortened by 4 bases and J by 3 bases, with 6 bases between the two germline ends. CDR3 coding DNA: TGTGCCAGCAGTTATGGGTACACTGAAGCTTTCTTT. This codes for CASSYGYTEAFF. Combining the CDR3 with reference TRBV28 and TRBJ1-1 gives the whole variable domain DVKVTQSSRYLVKRTGEKVFLECVQDMDHENMFWYRQDPGLGLRLIYFSYDVKMKEKGDIPEGYSVSREKKERFSLILESASTNQTSMYLCASSYGYTEAFFGQGTRLTVV.

The chain recombines TRBV5-1 with TRBJ2-5, with 7 bases matching TRBD1. Germline values: CDR1 SGHRS, CDR2 YFSETQ. The CDR3 is made up of 15 amino acids. J gave up 7 bases and V 4 bases, and 13 bases lay outside the gene matches. CDR3 nucleotide sequence: TGCGCCAGCAGCACCCTACAGGGGACATCAGGGACCCAGTACTTC. This codes for CASSTLQGTSGTQYF.

Here the CDR3 DNA reads TGTGCCAGTATCGGCCAAGCGGCAATGGAGCAGTTCTTC. Encoded protein: CASIGQAAMEQFF. J is TRBJ2-1 and V is TRBV19; D might be TRBD2 (5 bases). In germline, CDR1 is LNHDA, CDR2 SQIVND (reference sequence). The V and J ends lost 7 bases and 10 bases respectively, with 17 bases between them. The CDR3 is made up of 13 amino acids.

The chain carries TRBV13 and TRBJ2-3; no firm D call. This CDR3 is 13 amino acids long. Trimming left V 6 bases short and J 1 base short, with 8 bases between. Germline CDR1 PRHDT, CDR2 FYEKMQ (reference sequence). The CDR3 loop is CASRPDGTDTQYF. CDR3 DNA sequence: TGTGCCAGCAGACCAGACGGCACAGATACGCAGTATTTT.

V usage is TRBV12-3 or TRBV12-4 and J usage is TRBJ2-3, with 8 bases identical to TRBD1. The CDR3 contains 15 residues. The V gene end was trimmed by 5 bases and the J gene end by 0 bases; junction bases not matched to a gene: 4. CDR3 sequence reads: CASSKTGASTDTQYF. The CDR3 DNA reads TGTGCCAGCAGTAAGACAGGGGCAAGCACAGATACGCAGTATTTT.

This clonotype was picked up a small number of times. The chain uses TRBV20-1 and TRBJ1-5, with TRBD1 as a possible D gene (6 bases). This CDR3 is 15 amino acids long. The germline V and J ends were trimmed by 1 base and 3 bases, with 13 bases remaining between them. Germline V gene sequence: CDR1 DFQATT, CDR2 SNEGSKA (reference sequence). The CDR3 sequence: CSARGAGQINQPQHF. In DNA, the CDR3 is TGCAGTGCTAGAGGTGCAGGACAGATCAATCAGCCCCAGCATTTT.

The chain recombines TRBV7-2 with TRBJ2-3; 10 positions agree with TRBD2. Looked up from germline, CDR1 is SGHTA and CDR2 is FQGNSA. The CDR3 is 16 residues long. The ends lost 2 bases at V and 7 bases at J; junction bases unmatched: 9. The CDR3 is CASSLISGTSVNTQYF. The DNA for the CDR3 is TGTGCCAGCAGCTTAATTTCTGGGACTAGCGTTAATACGCAGTATTTT.

Only a few counts were recorded for this clonotype. This chain connects TRBV6-2 or TRBV6-3 to TRBJ2-7, with 7 bases identical to TRBD1. The trim removed 7 bases at V and 3 bases at J, leaving 9 bases unmatched. This CDR3 is built from 14 residues. CDR1 is MNHEY, CDR2 SVGEGT, per germline. The CDR3 spells CASTRQGKGYEQYV. DNA for the CDR3: TGTGCCAGCACGCGACAGGGAAAGGGCTACGAGCAGTACGTC.

J is TRBJ1-5 and V is TRBV7-9, with TRBD1 matching 10 bases. This CDR3 is built from 16 residues. Per germline, CDR1 SEHNR and CDR2 FQNEAQ (reference sequence). With V trimmed by 5 bases and J by 4 bases, 8 bases remained unmatched. The CDR3 loop reads CASSPGTGDHNQPQHF. The CDR3 DNA is TGTGCCAGCAGCCCCGGGACAGGGGACCATAATCAGCCCCAGCATTTT.

This chain links TRBV4-2 with TRBJ2-3, with D maybe TRBD2 (6 bases). The CDR3 loop spans 16 amino acids. The germline V and J ends were trimmed by 4 bases and 0 bases, with 14 bases remaining between them. Germline assignment: CDR1 LGHNA and CDR2 YNFKEQ. The chain's CDR3 is CASSPFGGGSTDTQYF. The CDR3 bases are TGTGCCAGCAGCCCCTTCGGGGGTGGGAGCACAGATACGCAGTATTTT.

This clonotype was observed a handful of times. The chain has TRBV18 and TRBJ1-2, with D possibly TRBD1 on 6 matching bases. Germline V gene data show CDR1 as KGHSH and CDR2 as LQKENI. Trimming took 5 bases from V and 4 from J, leaving 14 bases between them. The CDR3 is 14 residues long. This CDR3 reads CASSSGQLAYGYTF. The CDR3 DNA follows: TGTGCCAGCTCATCTGGACAGCTAGCCTATGGCTACACCTTC.

This clonotype was seen a few times. J is TRBJ2-3 and V is TRBV28, with TRBD2 matching over 9 bases. The CDR3 length is 15 residues. Germline CDR1 reads MDHEN; CDR2 reads SYDVKM. The CDR3 region is CGTGREGRLTDTQYF. The CDR3, as DNA: TGTGGAACCGGGCGGGAGGGCCGGCTCACAGATACGCAGTATTTT.

The V gene is TRBV7-9, the J gene TRBJ1-1; 7 positions agree with TRBD1. Germline CDR1 is SEHNR and CDR2 is FQNEAQ (reference sequence). This CDR3 region has 14 residues. The junction had 8 bases not matched to a gene; V was cut back by 5 bases and J by 5 bases. The CDR3 reads CASSTETGKTEAFF. In DNA, the CDR3 is TGTGCCAGCAGCACCGAGACAGGGAAGACTGAAGCTTTCTTT.

J is TRBJ2-3 and V is TRBV7-2, with a weak D call TRBD1 (5 bases). Trimming cost V 4 bases and J 6 bases, with 11 bases left between them. Per germline, CDR1 SGHTA and CDR2 FQGNSA. CDR3 length: 13 residues. For the CDR3, the DNA is TGTGCCAGCAGCTCCCTGGGGCCCGATACGCAGTATTTT. This translates into CASSSLGPDTQYF.

The J gene is TRBJ1-1, the V gene TRBV11-2, with unresolved D. The CDR3 contains 14 residues. Germline loops: CDR1 SGHAT, CDR2 FQNNGV. V was pared by 9 bases and J by 1 base, with 15 bases between. In nucleotides, the CDR3 is TGTGCCAGTAGTATCACGAAAGGGAACACTGAAGCTTTCTTT. Amino acid sequence: CASSITKGNTEAFF.

The rearrangement links TRBV5-1 to TRBJ2-1; D perhaps matches TRBD1 (6 bases). Germline-derived CDR1 and CDR2 are SGHRS and YFSETQ. This CDR3 has 15 residues. V was clipped by 0 bases and J by 3 bases, with 10 bases between them. The CDR3 here is CASSLGGPLYNEQFF. CDR3 coding DNA: TGCGCCAGCAGCTTGGGGGGGCCTCTCTACAATGAGCAGTTCTTC.

This chain connects TRBV20-1 to TRBJ2-7; tentatively, D is TRBD1 or TRBD2 (6 bases each). Trimming shortened V by 3 bases and J by 2 bases, and 11 bases separated the two germline ends. This CDR3 region has 13 residues. Germline CDR1 and CDR2: DFQATT and SNEGSKA (reference sequence). CDR3: CSASRGPPYEQYF. CDR3 in DNA: TGCAGTGCTAGCCGGGGGCCTCCCTACGAGCAGTACTTC.

This sequence joins TRBV25-1 and TRBJ1-4; possibly TRBD1 for D (5 bases). V was trimmed by 5 bases and J by 6 bases, leaving 13 bases between them. This CDR3 is built from 14 residues. Per germline, CDR1 MGHDK and CDR2 SYGVNS. CDR3 DNA: TGTGCCAGCAGTAACCCGCTGGGGCATGAAAAACTGTTTTTT. Its protein is CASSNPLGHEKLFF.

Only a few counts were recorded for this clonotype. One end of the junction fails to match germline, which may point to a read error. V is TRBV12-3 or TRBV12-4 and J is TRBJ2-3; 12 positions match TRBD2. This CDR3 spans 18 amino acids. CDR3 nucleotide sequence: TGTGCCGGCAGTTTAACCCCGGGACTAGCGGGCCTCACAGATACGCAGTATTTT. This sequence encodes CAGSLTPGLAGLTDTQYF.

The rearrangement joins TRBV12-3 or TRBV12-4 to TRBJ1-4; tentative D call: TRBD1 (5 bases). Trimming stripped 3 bases from V and 2 bases from J, with 7 bases between. This CDR3 comprises 14 residues. The CDR3 reads CASSFGDTNEKLFF. The CDR3 bases are TGTGCCAGCAGTTTTGGGGACACTAATGAAAAACTGTTTTTT.

This chain joins TRBV2 and TRBJ2-1; no reliable D call. The V gene's germline CDR1 is SNHLY and CDR2 FYNNEI. V lost 4 bases and J lost 4, with 8 bases in between. The length of the CDR3 is 13 residues. The CDR3 nucleotides are TGTGCCAGCAGTGTTCAAGCGTACAATGAGCAGTTCTTC. This codes for CASSVQAYNEQFF.

The CDR3 DNA follows: TGTGCCATCAGCGATTCTGGCGTCGGTGAGCAGTTCTTC. The encoded protein is CAISDSGVGEQFF. This chain links TRBV10-3 with TRBJ2-5; no definite D call. The end of the DNA fits TRBJ2-1 better, so the J call may be wrong. The length of the CDR3 is 13 residues. Germline CDR1 ENHRY, CDR2 SYGVKD.

V usage is TRBV7-9 and J usage is TRBJ2-5; D may be TRBD2 (6 bases). CDR3 length equals 15 residues. The germline gives CDR1 SEHNR, CDR2 FQNEAQ (reference sequence). V gave up 3 bases and J gave up 4 bases, with 15 bases separating them. CDR3 sequence: CASSFSAGFRETQYF. CDR3 sequence (DNA): TGTGCCAGCAGCTTTTCGGCGGGGTTCCGAGAGACCCAGTACTTC.

This sequence joins TRBV14 and TRBJ2-1, with TRBD1 matching 9 bases. Looked up from germline, CDR1 is SGHDN and CDR2 is FVKESK. CDR3 size: 16 residues. V was pared by 1 base and J by 10 bases, with 11 bases of the junction left unmatched. The DNA for the CDR3 is TGTGCCAGCAGCCAAGTTCCCGGGACAGGGAAGAAAGAGCAGTTCTTC. This gives the protein CASSQVPGTGKKEQFF.

The V gene is TRBV6-1, the J gene TRBJ2-5, with 8 bases matching TRBD1. Per the germline V gene, CDR1 is MNHNS and CDR2 is SASEGT. The CDR3 contains 18 residues. J was trimmed by 0 bases and V by 6 bases; bases with no gene match: 15. CDR3 coding DNA: TGTGCCAGCAGGTCTAGGGGGGCAGGGGGCATGCACCAAGAGACCCAGTACTTC. Translating it yields CASRSRGAGGMHQETQYF.

The chain employs TRBV5-1 and TRBJ1-1; D not resolved. CDR3 length: 15 residues. V was clipped by 5 bases and J by 3 bases, with 17 bases between them. Germline V gene sequence: CDR1 SGHRS, CDR2 YFSETQ. CDR3 region: CASSLLVSGDTEAFF. The CDR3 DNA reads as TGCGCCAGCAGTCTACTCGTCTCAGGCGACACTGAAGCTTTCTTT.